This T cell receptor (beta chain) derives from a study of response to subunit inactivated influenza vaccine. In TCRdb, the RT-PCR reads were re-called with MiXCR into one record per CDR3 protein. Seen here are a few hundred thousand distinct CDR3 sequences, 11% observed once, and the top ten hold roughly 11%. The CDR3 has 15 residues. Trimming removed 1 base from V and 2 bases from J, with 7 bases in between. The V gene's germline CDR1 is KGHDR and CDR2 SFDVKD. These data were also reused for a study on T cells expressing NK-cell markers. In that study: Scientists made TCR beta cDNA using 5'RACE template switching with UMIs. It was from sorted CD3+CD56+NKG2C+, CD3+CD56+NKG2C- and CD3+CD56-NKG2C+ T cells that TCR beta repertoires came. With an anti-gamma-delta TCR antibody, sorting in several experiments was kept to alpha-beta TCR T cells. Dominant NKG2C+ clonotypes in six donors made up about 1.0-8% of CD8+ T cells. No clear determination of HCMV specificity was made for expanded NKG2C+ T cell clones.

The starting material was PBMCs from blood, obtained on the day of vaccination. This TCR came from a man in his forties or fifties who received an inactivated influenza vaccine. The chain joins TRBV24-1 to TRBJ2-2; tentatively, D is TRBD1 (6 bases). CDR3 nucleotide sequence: TGTGCCACCAGTGATTTCAGGGGAAACACCGGGGAGCTGTTTTTT. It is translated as CATSDFRGNTGELFF.